A single sample gave rise to the 8 T cell receptor beta chains below, sequenced in a study of T-cell memory formation after mild COVID-19. TCRdb reprocessed the 5' RACE reads with MiXCR, giving one entry per CDR3 protein. The data hold 450,000 to 700,000 distinct CDR3 sequences, with approximately 19% observed a single time. Input material: PBMCs or a T cell subset sorted from them (not recorded which). The receptors come from an adult woman who had mild COVID-19 (a few samples of this study predate the infection). Cell type and time point are not known.

The chain recombines TRBV20-1 with TRBJ2-7; D is undetermined. V lost 6 bases to trimming and J lost 3 bases, with 18 bases between them. The CDR3 is 14 amino acids. Looked up from germline, CDR1 is DFQATT and CDR2 is SNEGSKA (reference sequence). The CDR3 loop is CSAWTSRGGYEQYF. The CDR3, as DNA: TGCAGTGCGTGGACCTCTCGAGGTGGCTACGAGCAGTACTTC.

This rearrangement joins TRBV4-3 to TRBJ2-2; D gene unclear. The germline CDR1 and CDR2 sequences are LGHNA and YSLEER. V dropped 8 bases and J dropped 5 bases, with 15 bases sitting between them. The CDR3 totals 14 residues. The DNA of the CDR3 is TGCGCCAGCGCGAAGTCCGGGTTGACCGGGGAGCTGTTTTTT. It specifies CASAKSGLTGELFF.

This clonotype was counted a few times. This rearrangement joins TRBV20-1 to TRBJ2-1; D could derive from TRBD1 or TRBD2 (7 bases each). V gave up 0 bases and J gave up 6 bases, with 15 bases separating them. The germline V gene encodes CDR1 DFQATT and CDR2 SNEGSKA (reference sequence). This CDR3 spans 15 amino acids. The CDR3 nucleotides are TGCAGTGCTAGAGATCCAGGGGGACTACGCAATGAGCAGTTCTTC. Translating it yields CSARDPGGLRNEQFF.

This clonotype has at least ten counts. This rearrangement joins TRBV7-2 to TRBJ2-1; TRBD2 agrees at 12 bases. Germline assignment: CDR1 SGHTA and CDR2 FQGNSA. The V segment lost 5 bases and the J segment 0 bases; nucleotides outside the gene matches: 11. The CDR3 is 19 residues long. CDR3 sequence reads: CASSPQGLAGTSSYNEQFF. DNA of the CDR3: TGTGCCAGCAGCCCCCAGGGACTAGCGGGTACGAGCTCCTACAATGAGCAGTTCTTC.

This clonotype was picked up a small number of times. The chain uses TRBV5-4 and TRBJ1-1; no clear D gene. The CDR3 covers 14 residues. The V gene lost 0 bases and the J gene lost 1 base, with 7 bases spanning the gap. Per germline, CDR1 SGHNT and CDR2 YYREEE (reference sequence). DNA of the CDR3: TGTGCCAGCAGCTTGGGAAGTCGGAACACTGAAGCTTTCTTT. Translation: CASSLGSRNTEAFF. Drawing the rest from reference TRBV5-4 and TRBJ1-1, the complete variable domain is ETGVTQSPTHLIKTRGQQVTLRCSSQSGHNTVSWYQQALGQGPQFIFQYYREEENGRGNFPPRFSGLQFPNYSSELNVNALELDDSALYLCASSLGSRNTEAFFGQGTRLTVV.

The sample holds a few counts of this clonotype. The chain combines TRBV7-9 with TRBJ1-3, with no clear D. CDR1 is SEHNR, CDR2 FQNEAQ, per germline (reference sequence). The CDR3 has 13 amino acids. V dropped 2 bases and J dropped 4 bases, with 6 bases sitting between them. The CDR3 DNA is TGTGCCAGCAGCTTAATGTCAGGAAACACCATATATTTT. It translates to CASSLMSGNTIYF.

This clonotype has only a few counts. The CDR3 nucleotides read TGTGCCAGCAGCTTAGGGCGTGTCCAGCCCCAGCATTTT. Translation: CASSLGRVQPQHF. This sequence joins TRBV7-2 and TRBJ1-5, with D hard to call. Per the germline V gene, CDR1 is SGHTA and CDR2 is FQGNSA. Trimming left V 1 base short and J 7 bases short, with 8 bases between. The CDR3 sequence is 13 residues long.

This clonotype appeared a few times. The genes are TRBV21-1 and TRBJ1-1; whether TRBD1, the table's D call, matches the DNA was not checked. TRBV21-1 constitutes a pseudogene. The CDR3 contains 16 residues. CDR3 region: CASSKHTTRGDTEAFF. DNA of the CDR3: TGTGCCAGCAGCAAACATACCACCCGGGGGGACACTGAAGCTTTCTTT.